The 19 T cell receptor beta chains listed next were all sequenced from one sample in a study of blood T cell repertoires in COVID-19. The protocol was immunoSEQ multiplex PCR, while the TCRdb copy is restricted to in-frame clones and leaves out a portion. Here the sample spans roughly 220,000 clones, roughly four fifths being singletons. The sequenced sample consisted of peripheral blood. All receptors come from a woman aged 80 or over with COVID-19, enrolled during active disease.

The chain has TRBV11-2 and TRBJ1-2, with 7 bases matching TRBD1. The CDR3 totals 14 residues. Germline assignment: CDR1 SGHAT and CDR2 FQNNGV. The V segment lost 2 bases and the J segment 3 bases; nucleotides outside the gene matches: 3. The CDR3 nucleotides read TGTGCCAGCAGCTTAAATACAGGGGACTATGGCTACACCTTC. It codes for CASSLNTGDYGYTF.

This chain uses TRBV5-4 with TRBJ1-2; 8 bases match TRBD1. CDR1 SGHNT and CDR2 YYREEE come from the germline V gene (reference sequence). The CDR3 consists of 15 residues. The V segment lost 4 bases and the J segment 1 base; nucleotides outside the gene matches: 6. CDR3: CASSVGQANNYGYTF. The CDR3, as DNA: TGTGCCAGCAGCGTGGGACAGGCAAATAACTATGGCTACACCTTC.

The J gene is TRBJ1-1, the V gene TRBV6-6; D gene unclear. CDR3 size: 12 residues. From germline, CDR1 is MNHNY and CDR2 SVGAGI (reference sequence). Trimming took off 4 bases at V and 7 bases at J, with 10 bases between the two ends. CDR3 region: CASSSDYLEAFF. DNA for the CDR3: TGTGCCAGCAGTTCGGACTACCTTGAAGCTTTCTTT.

V is TRBV10-3 and J is TRBJ1-1; D might be TRBD1 (5 bases). Trimming took off 2 bases at V and 0 bases at J, with 10 bases between the two ends. Germline CDR1 and CDR2: ENHRY and SYGVKD. The CDR3 is 15 amino acids. The CDR3 DNA reads TGTGCCATCAGTGAGAAGGACAAAATGAACACTGAAGCTTTCTTT. Its translation: CAISEKDKMNTEAFF.

J is TRBJ1-2 and V is TRBV6-5; D not resolved. This CDR3 region has 12 residues. Germline V lookup: CDR1 MNHEY, CDR2 SVGAGI. The V and J ends lost 6 bases and 5 bases respectively, with 10 bases between them. This CDR3 reads CASSLLGYGYTF. DNA of the CDR3: TGTGCCAGCAGCCTGCTCGGGTATGGCTACACCTTC.

This clone was observed a single time. V is TRBV6-6 and J is TRBJ1-5; D perhaps matches TRBD1 (5 bases). Germline-derived CDR1 and CDR2 are MNHNY and SVGAGI (reference sequence). Trimming removed 2 bases at V and 5 bases at J, with 10 bases between. The CDR3 has 14 amino acids. CDR3: CASSYIQADQPQHF. In nucleotides, the CDR3 is TGTGCCAGCAGTTACATACAGGCAGATCAGCCCCAGCATTTT.

The chain carries TRBV9 and TRBJ2-2, with a possible D match to TRBD2 (5 bases). Between the trimmed V and J ends, which lost 3 bases and 0 bases, there was a span of 9 bases. Germline lookup yields CDR1 SGDLS and CDR2 YYNGEE. This CDR3 comprises 15 residues. The CDR3 spells CASSAQLANTGELFF. The CDR3 region has the DNA TGTGCCAGCAGCGCCCAACTAGCGAACACCGGGGAGCTGTTTTTT.

The chain joins TRBV5-1 to TRBJ1-4; possible D gene TRBD1, 5 bases. The V end was cut by 0 bases, the J end by 5 bases, with 11 bases between. The CDR3 runs 15 residues. CDR1 and CDR2 (germline): SGHRS, YFSETQ. The CDR3 DNA is TGCGCCAGCAGCTTGGTTGCAGGGTCAAATGAAAAACTGTTTTTT. As protein: CASSLVAGSNEKLFF.

The chain recombines TRBV28 with TRBJ2-3; 7 bases map to TRBD1. Germline assignment: CDR1 MDHEN and CDR2 SYDVKM. This CDR3 has 16 residues. Trimming at V came to 7 bases and at J to 0 bases, leaving 10 bases not matched to a gene. CDR3 amino acids: CASMGVDRSSTDTQYF. The DNA for the CDR3 is TGTGCCAGCATGGGGGTGGACAGGTCTAGCACAGATACGCAGTATTTT.

There are a few counts of this clone. This chain links TRBV5-1 with TRBJ2-6; D perhaps matches TRBD2 (5 bases). The CDR3 has 16 amino acids. Trimming removed 4 bases at V and 1 base at J, with 12 bases between. Germline assignment: CDR1 SGHRS and CDR2 YFSETQ. CDR3 nucleotides: TGCGCCAGCAGCCCCCCCACGGGGTCTGGGGCCAACGTCCTGACTTTC. Its protein product is CASSPPTGSGANVLTF.

Note on this clone: The sample has other DNA sequences that encode this CDR3 too. The rearrangement links TRBV7-2 to TRBJ2-1, with 13 bases that match TRBD2. V lost 3 bases to trimming and J lost 4 bases; unmatched junction nucleotides: 3. Germline V gene lookup returns CDR1 SGHTA and CDR2 FQGNSA. The CDR3 spans 16 residues. CDR3 nucleotide sequence: TGTGCCAGCAGCTTGGGGACTAGCGGGACATACAATGAGCAGTTCTTC. Translation: CASSLGTSGTYNEQFF.

V usage is TRBV4-3 and J usage is TRBJ2-5, with unresolved D. V was shortened by 0 bases and J by 2 bases, with 10 bases between the two germline ends. The CDR3 length is 15 residues. Germline V lookup: CDR1 LGHNA, CDR2 YSLEER. The CDR3 is CASSQEGSPQETQYF. CDR3 DNA sequence: TGCGCCAGCAGCCAAGAGGGCTCCCCACAAGAGACCCAGTACTTC.

V gene TRBV2 combines with J gene TRBJ1-1; perhaps TRBD1 as D (5 bases). The CDR3 loop spans 15 amino acids. CDR1 is SNHLY, CDR2 FYNNEI, per germline. Between the trimmed V and J ends, which lost 6 bases and 1 base, there was a span of 15 bases. The CDR3 here is CASSLILTGNTEAFF. DNA for the CDR3: TGTGCCAGCAGCCTGATCCTTACAGGGAACACTGAAGCTTTCTTT.

In this sample, this clone turned up once. V gene TRBV21-1 combines with J gene TRBJ2-5; the D call TRBD2 from the table was never checked on the DNA. TRBV21-1 has pseudogene status. This CDR3 spans 15 amino acids. In DNA form, the CDR3 reads TGTGCCAGCAGCAAAGGAAGAGGGTGGCAAGAGACCCAGTACTTC. Its translation is CASSKGRGWQETQYF.

This clone has a single count. J is TRBJ1-3 and V is TRBV27; TRBD1 aligns across 7 bases. The CDR3 contains 15 residues. Trimming cost V 3 bases and J 5 bases; bases outside gene matches: 7. Germline lookup yields CDR1 MNHEY and CDR2 SMNVEV (reference sequence). CDR3 sequence: CASSLGTGVRNTIYF. CDR3 sequence (DNA): TGTGCCAGCAGTTTGGGAACAGGGGTACGAAACACCATATATTTT.

The rearrangement joins TRBV5-1 to TRBJ2-1; 9 bases align to TRBD1. This CDR3 spans 14 amino acids. Germline lookup yields CDR1 SGHRS and CDR2 YFSETQ. The V gene end was trimmed by 7 bases and the J gene end by 4 bases; junction bases not matched to a gene: 6. The CDR3 loop is CASLPGQGYNEQFF. The CDR3 region has the DNA TGCGCCAGCTTACCGGGACAGGGATACAATGAGCAGTTCTTC.

This chain joins TRBV18 and TRBJ1-1, with 12 bases aligning to TRBD1. V lost 1 base to trimming and J lost 4 bases; unmatched junction nucleotides: 4. From germline, CDR1 is KGHSH and CDR2 LQKENI. CDR3 length equals 16 residues. DNA of the CDR3: TGTGCCAGCTCACCACGGGGACAGGGGGCGAGCACTGAAGCTTTCTTT. This gives the protein CASSPRGQGASTEAFF.

The sample holds a few counts of this clone. The V call is TRBV7-2, the J call TRBJ2-7; possible D gene TRBD2, 5 bases. CDR3 length: 14 residues. In germline, CDR1 is SGHTA, CDR2 FQGNSA. Trimming stripped 3 bases from V and 6 bases from J, with 15 bases between. The CDR3 region is CASSFRPSGGEQYF. CDR3 coding DNA: TGTGCCAGCAGCTTTCGGCCCAGCGGAGGCGAGCAGTACTTC. The full variable domain, rest sourced from reference TRBV7-2 and TRBJ2-7, is GAGVSQSPSNKVTEKGKDVELRCDPISGHTALYWYRQSLGQGLEFLIYFQGNSAPDKSGLPSDRFSAERTGGSVSTLTIQRTQQEDSAVYLCASSFRPSGGEQYFGPGTRLTVT.

The V gene is TRBV15, the J gene TRBJ1-4; D is perhaps TRBD1 (5 bases). CDR1 and CDR2 (germline): LNHNV, YYDKDF (reference sequence). V shed 8 bases and J shed 3 bases, with 19 bases lying between them. This CDR3 is built from 16 residues. The CDR3 coding sequence is TGTGCCACCGCAGTGGGCCGGTGGGGGGCTAATGAAAAACTGTTTTTT. Encoded protein: CATAVGRWGANEKLFF.